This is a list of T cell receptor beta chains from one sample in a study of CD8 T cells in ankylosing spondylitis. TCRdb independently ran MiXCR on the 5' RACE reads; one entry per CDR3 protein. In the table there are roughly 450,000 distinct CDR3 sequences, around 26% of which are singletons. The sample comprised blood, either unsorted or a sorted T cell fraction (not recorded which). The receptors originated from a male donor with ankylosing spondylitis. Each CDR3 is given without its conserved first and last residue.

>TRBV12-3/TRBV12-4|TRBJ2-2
ASSLSGPHAGELF
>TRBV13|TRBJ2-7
ASSPRLAGGQGQY
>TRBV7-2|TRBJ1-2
ASTSQPEGYGYT
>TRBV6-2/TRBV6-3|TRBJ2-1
ASSSQFGSSYNEQF
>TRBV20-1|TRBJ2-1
SPVWTSGRDEQF
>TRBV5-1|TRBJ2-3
ASSPGESTDTQY
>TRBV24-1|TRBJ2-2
ATSPGDRGVTGELF
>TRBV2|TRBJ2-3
ASSGETDTQY
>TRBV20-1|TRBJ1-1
SASKTGFGFAEAF
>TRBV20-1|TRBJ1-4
SASVRPGEKLF
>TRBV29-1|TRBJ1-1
SVATGGDTEAF
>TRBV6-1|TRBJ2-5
ASSRTGVETQY
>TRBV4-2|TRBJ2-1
ASSQDPAGRGEQF
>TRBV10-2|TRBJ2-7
ASSGQGVYEQY
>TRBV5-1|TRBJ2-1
ASSLEGGRGAMRQF
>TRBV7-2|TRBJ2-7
ASSLEGLESYEQY
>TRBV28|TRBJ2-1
ASSLWTSGRPTDNEQF
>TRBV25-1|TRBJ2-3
ASRTGGTDTQY
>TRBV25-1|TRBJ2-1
ASSPRGGQWNEQF
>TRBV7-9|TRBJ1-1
ASSLDQSAF
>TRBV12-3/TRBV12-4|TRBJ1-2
ASSFSSSRPH
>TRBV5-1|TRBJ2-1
ASSWVAGPYDEQF
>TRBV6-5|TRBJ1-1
ASSLTDLNTEAF
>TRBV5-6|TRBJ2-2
ASRKIQGTGELF
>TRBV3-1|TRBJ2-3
ASSQADPGTQY
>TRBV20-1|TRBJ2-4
SARERTGTSGTKNIQY
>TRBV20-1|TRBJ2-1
SAYVLSSYNEQF
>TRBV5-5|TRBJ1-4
ASSLALLGEKLF
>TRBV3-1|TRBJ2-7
ASSGSHRVGRYEQY
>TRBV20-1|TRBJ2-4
SATDRGKNIQY
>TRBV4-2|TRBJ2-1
ASSQAGQGISEQF
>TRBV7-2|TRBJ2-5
ASSFMPTDKETQY
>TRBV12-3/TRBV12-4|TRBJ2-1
ASTLRGRSSYNEQF
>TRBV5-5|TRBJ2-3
ASSPVSASTDTQY
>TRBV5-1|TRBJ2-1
ASSLFPAVDNEQF
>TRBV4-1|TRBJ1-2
ASSHRSGTGGRYGYT
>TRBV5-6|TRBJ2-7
ASSPFTGRAGREQY
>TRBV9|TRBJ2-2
ASSVGVTGELF
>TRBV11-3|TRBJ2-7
ASSPGLFGEQY
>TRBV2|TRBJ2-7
ASSTHRDRFGPGDPVEQY
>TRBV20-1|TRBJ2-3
SARRASGRVDTQY
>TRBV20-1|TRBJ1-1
SASGPLGTEAF
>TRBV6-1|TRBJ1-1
ASTEGWTVNTEAF
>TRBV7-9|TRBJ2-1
ASSLRADSYNEQF
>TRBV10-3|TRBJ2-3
AIGLAEDTQY
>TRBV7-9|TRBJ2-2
ASSFDLPGELF
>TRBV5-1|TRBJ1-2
ASSSTGGNYGYT
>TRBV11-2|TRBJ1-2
ASSLSGGPRGYT
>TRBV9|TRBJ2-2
ASSVGHRPNTGELF
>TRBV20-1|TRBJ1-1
SARAIGTGETEAF
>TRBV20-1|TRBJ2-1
SASSGNYNEQF
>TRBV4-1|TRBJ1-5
ASSQDGRDNQPQH
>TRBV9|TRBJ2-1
ASSSQPGGYNEQF
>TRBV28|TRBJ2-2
ASIPATPGGELF
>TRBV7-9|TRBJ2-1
ASSWGNYNEQF
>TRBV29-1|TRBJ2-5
STLAGTQETQY
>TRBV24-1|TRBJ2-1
ATSDPTVRANNEQF
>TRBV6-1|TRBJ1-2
ASSGPQENYGYT
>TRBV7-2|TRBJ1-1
ASSLRQGTEAF